This entry lists 8 T cell receptor beta chains sequenced from one sample in a study of blood T cell repertoires in COVID-19 (dated by TCRdb to about 2020). Library preparation was by the immunoSEQ multiplex PCR assay. TCRdb limited this immuneACCESS table to in-frame rearrangements with V and J called. A share of clones is missing; checked studies link under half to unresolved V genes, and the rest is unexplained. The sample records approximately 25,000 clones, approximately 80% of which are singletons. The ten largest account for over 2% of the sample. Sequencing used peripheral blood. The receptors shown here come from a woman in her seventies with COVID-19, enrolled during active disease.

This rearrangement joins TRBV5-4 to TRBJ1-3, with D unclear. Germline V lookup: CDR1 SGHNT, CDR2 YYREEE (reference sequence). This CDR3 has 13 residues. Deletions cut 2 bases from V and 4 bases from J, with 7 bases between. CDR3 protein: CASSFKEGNTIYF. The CDR3 DNA is TGTGCCAGCAGCTTCAAGGAGGGAAACACCATATATTTT.

The chain is built from TRBV7-9 and TRBJ1-1, with D uncertain. CDR1 is SEHNR, CDR2 FQNEAQ, per germline (reference sequence). This CDR3 spans 13 amino acids. Trimming pared 6 bases from V and 7 bases from J, leaving 15 bases between. CDR3 sequence reads: CASRPFSTVEAFF. The CDR3 DNA reads TGTGCCAGCAGGCCCTTTAGTACGGTTGAAGCTTTCTTT.

The CDR3 nucleotides read TGTGCCAGCAGCTCTAGCGGCAGCACAGATACGCAGTATTTT. It codes for CASSSSGSTDTQYF. The chain employs TRBV7-9 and TRBJ2-3; TRBD2 aligns across 7 bases. After removal of 4 bases from V and 0 bases from J, the junction contained 1 base not matched to a gene. This CDR3 comprises 14 residues. Germline loops: CDR1 SEHNR, CDR2 FQNEAQ (reference sequence).

The chain is built from TRBV7-9 and TRBJ2-5; 9 bases match TRBD1. J gave up 4 bases and V 5 bases, and 8 bases lay outside the gene matches. Germline-derived CDR1 and CDR2 are SEHNR and FQNEAQ (reference sequence). There are 15 residues in the CDR3. CDR3 residues: CASSPPGQGGETQYF. The CDR3 region has the DNA TGTGCCAGCAGCCCGCCGGGACAGGGCGGAGAGACCCAGTACTTC.

This clone came up once. V gene TRBV13 combines with J gene TRBJ2-7, with D maybe TRBD1 (6 bases). V lost 5 bases, J lost 0 bases, and 14 bases lay in between. CDR3 size: 15 residues. Germline assignment: CDR1 PRHDT and CDR2 FYEKMQ (reference sequence). The DNA of the CDR3 is TGTGCCAGCAGCCTACGGACAGTTGGCTCCTACGAGCAGTACTTC. Protein sequence: CASSLRTVGSYEQYF.

The chain uses TRBV12-3 or TRBV12-4 and TRBJ1-2, with TRBD1 identical over 7 bases. The CDR3 runs 13 residues. V dropped 7 bases and J dropped 4; count of bases not matched to a gene: 6. CDR3 sequence (DNA): TGTGCCAGCACCTTACAGGGGACCTATGGCTACACCTTC. Protein product: CASTLQGTYGYTF.

This sequence joins TRBV3-1 (or the pseudogene TRBV3-2) and TRBJ1-5; the D is unclear. This CDR3 comprises 16 residues. Germline V lookup: CDR1 LGHDT, CDR2 YNNKEL (reference sequence). V lost 1 base to trimming and J lost 3 bases, with 13 bases between them. The CDR3 nucleotides read TGTGCCAGCAGCCAAGGGAACAGCAATCACAATCAGCCCCAGCATTTT. This gives the protein CASSQGNSNHNQPQHF.

This chain connects TRBV27 to TRBJ2-3; tentatively, D is TRBD1 (5 bases). Looked up from germline, CDR1 is MNHEY and CDR2 is SMNVEV (reference sequence). The CDR3 consists of 14 residues. Deletions cut 5 bases from V and 4 bases from J, with 13 bases between. The CDR3 nucleotides are TGTGCCAGCAGTGCCAGGGCCCGTTCAGATACGCAGTATTTT. Its protein is CASSARARSDTQYF.